One and the same sample provided the 14 T cell receptor beta chains below, sequenced in a study of glioma-infiltrating T cells after dendritic cell vaccination. The assay was immunoSEQ multiplex PCR, and TCRdb's table has in-frame clones only and misses some. Among about 50,000 clones listed, around 85% were seen once. The time point denotes: after dendritic cell vaccination, including at tumor progression/relapse. The sequenced sample was blood, obtained after dendritic cell vaccination. The receptors were sampled from a human donor with glioblastoma.

This clone was seen only once. The chain has TRBV5-4 and TRBJ2-2; a weak D match, TRBD2 (5 bases). This CDR3 is built from 14 residues. V gave up 7 bases and J gave up 0 bases, with 10 bases separating them. The germline CDR1 and CDR2 sequences are SGHNT and YYREEE (reference sequence). The CDR3: CASFGAANTGELFF. CDR3 DNA: TGTGCCAGCTTTGGAGCGGCGAACACCGGGGAGCTGTTTTTT. Full variable domain (outside the CDR3, taken from reference TRBV5-4 and TRBJ2-2): ETGVTQSPTHLIKTRGQQVTLRCSSQSGHNTVSWYQQALGQGPQFIFQYYREEENGRGNFPPRFSGLQFPNYSSELNVNALELDDSALYLCASFGAANTGELFFGEGSRLTVL.

V usage is TRBV30 and J usage is TRBJ1-1; D is ambiguous. V shed 1 base and J shed 7 bases, with 13 bases lying between them. CDR3 length equals 13 residues. Looked up from germline, CDR1 is GTSNPN and CDR2 is SVGIG (reference sequence). The DNA for the CDR3 is TGTGCCTGGAGTGGGCTTCGGGGAGTTGAAGCTTTCTTT. Translation gives CAWSGLRGVEAFF.

The J gene is TRBJ2-1, the V gene TRBV23-1, with 7 bases fitting TRBD1. TRBV23-1 qualifies as an ORF whose function is uncertain. The CDR3 sequence is 15 residues long. Losses at the gene ends were 6 bases for V and 4 bases for J; bases not matched to a gene: 9. The CDR3 nucleotides read TGCGCCAGCAGCCGCCGGGACAGCACATACAATGAGCAGTTCTTC. This sequence encodes CASSRRDSTYNEQFF.

The chain couples TRBV6-5 to TRBJ2-7, with 11 bases aligning to TRBD1. The trim removed 2 bases at V and 0 bases at J, leaving 3 bases unmatched. This CDR3 comprises 16 residues. From germline, CDR1 is MNHEY and CDR2 SVGAGI. The CDR3 nucleotides read TGTGCCAGCAGTTACGGAGGGACAGGGGGCTCCTACGAGCAGTACTTC. This translates into CASSYGGTGGSYEQYF.

The chain links TRBV5-4 to TRBJ1-4, with 9 bases fitting TRBD1. V was clipped by 4 bases and J by 3 bases; unmatched bases: 4. Germline CDR1 and CDR2: SGHNT and YYREEE (reference sequence). The CDR3 contains 15 residues. The CDR3 loop is CASSNRQGANEKLFF. The CDR3 DNA reads TGTGCCAGCAGCAACCGACAGGGGGCTAATGAAAAACTGTTTTTT.

The J gene is TRBJ2-3, the V gene TRBV11-2, with 9 bases aligning to TRBD1. The trim removed 1 base at V and 5 bases at J, leaving 7 bases unmatched. The CDR3 loop spans 16 amino acids. Germline values: CDR1 SGHAT, CDR2 FQNNGV. CDR3 DNA sequence: TGTGCCAGCAGCTTAGGAGGACAGGGGTGGCGAGATACGCAGTATTTT. Protein: CASSLGGQGWRDTQYF.

Regarding this clone: Its ends do not fully match the called genes, so a read error is possible. The chain joins TRBV7-7 to TRBJ2-3, with 7 bases fitting TRBD2. The CDR3 sequence is 15 residues long. Germline V gives CDR1 SSHAT, CDR2 FNYEAQ (reference sequence). Written as DNA, the CDR3 is TGTGCTAGCAGCTCGCTAGCGGCTAGCACAGATACGCAGTATTTT. Residues: CASSSLAASTDTQYF.

V and J are TRBV19 and TRBJ1-2; D gene ambiguous. Trimming cost V 3 bases and J 8 bases, with 13 bases left between them. CDR1 is LNHDA and CDR2 is SQIVND in the germline V gene (reference sequence). The CDR3 totals 13 residues. The CDR3 here is CASSMWGSGGYTF. As DNA, the CDR3 is TGTGCCAGTAGTATGTGGGGAAGCGGGGGCTACACCTTC.

The count of this clone is one. The rearrangement links TRBV7-9 to TRBJ2-7, with TRBD1 matching 8 bases. Per germline, CDR1 SEHNR and CDR2 FQNEAQ (reference sequence). The CDR3 has 15 amino acids. J gave up 2 bases and V 6 bases, and 9 bases lay outside the gene matches. The DNA of the CDR3 is TGTGCCAGCAGGCCCAAGGGACAGGCAGCCTACGAGCAGTACTTC. It yields the protein CASRPKGQAAYEQYF. Variable domain in full (rest from reference TRBV7-9 and TRBJ2-7): DTGVSQNPRHKITKRGQNVTFRCDPISEHNRLYWYRQTLGQGPEFLTYFQNEAQLEKSRLLSDRFSAERPKGSFSTLEIQRTEQGDSAMYLCASRPKGQAAYEQYFGPGTRLTVT.

The chain joins TRBV9 to TRBJ2-7, with unresolved D. The germline CDR1 and CDR2 sequences are SGDLS and YYNGEE. V dropped 0 bases and J dropped 3 bases, with 10 bases sitting between them. This CDR3 is built from 14 residues. Here the CDR3 DNA reads TGTGCCAGCAGCGTAGCCGCAGGCCTCTACGAGCAGTACTTC. Its translation is CASSVAAGLYEQYF. Complete variable domain (other parts from reference TRBV9 and TRBJ2-7): DSGVTQTPKHLITATGQRVTLRCSPRSGDLSVYWYQQSLDQGLQFLIQYYNGEERAKGNILERFSAQQFPDLHSELNLSSLELGDSALYFCASSVAAGLYEQYFGPGTRLTVT.

The chain carries TRBV11-2 and TRBJ2-7, with 11 bases lining up with TRBD1. CDR1 SGHAT and CDR2 FQNNGV come from the germline V gene. The V gene end was trimmed by 5 bases and the J gene end by 5 bases; junction bases not matched to a gene: 5. The CDR3 sequence is 14 residues long. CDR3 sequence (DNA): TGTGCCAGCAGCGGGACAGGGGGTTTGAACGAGCAGTACTTC. Protein product: CASSGTGGLNEQYF.

The V call is TRBV7-9, the J call TRBJ1-4; a weak D match, TRBD1 (6 bases). The germline V and J ends were trimmed by 6 bases and 5 bases, with 7 bases remaining between them. CDR1 and CDR2 (germline): SEHNR, FQNEAQ (reference sequence). The CDR3 has 12 amino acids. CDR3 nucleotide sequence: TGTGCCAGCAGGAGGGGGAATGAAAAACTGTTTTTT. Translated: CASRRGNEKLFF.

The chain couples TRBV5-4 to TRBJ1-4; tentatively, D is TRBD1 (5 bases). V was pared by 4 bases and J by 0 bases, with 13 bases between. This CDR3 is 16 amino acids long. Germline CDR1 is SGHNT and CDR2 is YYREEE (reference sequence). The CDR3 DNA sequence: TGTGCCAGCAGCCCCGGCGGGGGAGCAACTAATGAAAAACTGTTTTTT. This encodes CASSPGGGATNEKLFF. Combining the CDR3 with reference TRBV5-4 and TRBJ1-4 gives the whole variable domain ETGVTQSPTHLIKTRGQQVTLRCSSQSGHNTVSWYQQALGQGPQFIFQYYREEENGRGNFPPRFSGLQFPNYSSELNVNALELDDSALYLCASSPGGGATNEKLFFGSGTQLSVL.

The chain recombines TRBV5-1 with TRBJ1-2; D not resolved. The CDR3 totals 12 residues. Between the trimmed V and J ends, which lost 4 bases and 8 bases, there was a span of 12 bases. CDR1 and CDR2 from the germline V gene are SGHRS and YFSETQ. The chain's CDR3 is CASSLAHEGYTF. CDR3 DNA sequence: TGCGCCAGCAGCCTGGCACATGAAGGCTACACCTTC.